Shown below are 23 T cell receptor beta chains from a single sample sequenced in a study of regulatory T cells in long-lasting Graves disease. HTBI primers from iRepertoire and Arm-PCR of CDR3 regions yielded the TCR beta libraries. TCRdb re-analysed the multiplex PCR reads in MiXCR, keeping a single row per CDR3 protein. Found here are nearly 350,000 distinct CDR3 sequences, less than 20% of them singletons; the top ten hold 25% to 30%. The sample's time point: persistent/refractory GD, antithyroid drugs over 5 years with positive TRAb. PBMC-extracted RNA yielded the TCR library. Sequenced here: peripheral blood mononuclear cells (PBMCs), sampled when the disease was refractory, from a patient treated with antithyroid drugs. The receptors originated from a female donor with Graves disease.

This clonotype was picked up a small number of times. The gene calls are TRBV6-5 and TRBJ2-7; a possible D gene is TRBD2 (6 bases). The CDR3 is made up of 18 amino acids. The germline V gene has CDR1 MNHEY and CDR2 SVGAGI. V gave up 0 bases and J gave up 0 bases, with 18 bases separating them. The CDR3: CASSYSLGGFQDSYEQYF. DNA of the CDR3: TGTGCCAGCAGTTACTCGCTGGGGGGATTTCAGGACTCCTACGAGCAGTACTTC.

This clonotype was counted only a few times. The chain joins TRBV25-1 to TRBJ2-7; D not resolved. V was trimmed by 4 bases and J by 7 bases, leaving 14 bases between them. This CDR3 region has 13 residues. Per the germline V gene, CDR1 is MGHDK and CDR2 is SYGVNS. This CDR3 reads CASSGNQIGEQYF. The CDR3 nucleotides are TGTGCCAGCAGTGGCAACCAGATAGGGGAGCAGTACTTC.

This clonotype was recorded at least ten times. The chain employs TRBV12-5 and TRBJ1-1; D is undetermined. Germline-derived CDR1 and CDR2 are LGHNT and FRNRAP. The CDR3 length is 17 residues. V was trimmed by 0 bases and J by 0 bases, leaving 14 bases between them. The CDR3 sequence is CASGLVLSGGLNTEAFF. CDR3 DNA sequence: TGTGCTAGTGGTTTGGTACTGAGTGGAGGGTTGAACACTGAAGCTTTCTTT.

This rearrangement joins TRBV5-5 to TRBJ2-6; D ambiguous. Trimming took off 0 bases at V and 0 bases at J, with 13 bases between the two ends. This CDR3 has 18 residues. The germline gives CDR1 SGHKS, CDR2 YYEKEE (reference sequence). The CDR3 here is CASSLAFVVLSGANVLTF. In nucleotides, the CDR3 is TGTGCCAGCAGCTTGGCGTTTGTTGTGCTCTCTGGGGCCAACGTCCTGACTTTC.

This rearrangement joins TRBV19 to TRBJ1-1; D is possibly TRBD1 (5 bases). Deletions cut 6 bases from V and 4 bases from J, with 15 bases between. The CDR3 contains 14 residues. Germline CDR1 reads LNHDA; CDR2 reads SQIVND (reference sequence). The chain's CDR3 is CASSLGHGSTEAFF. CDR3 nucleotide sequence: TGTGCCAGTAGCCTCGGACATGGAAGCACTGAAGCTTTCTTT.

The sample holds many counts of this clonotype. V gene TRBV29-1 combines with J gene TRBJ1-1; no clear D gene. This CDR3 comprises 14 residues. V was trimmed by 1 base and J by 4 bases, leaving 13 bases between them. Germline lookup yields CDR1 SQVTM and CDR2 ANQGSEA. The CDR3 DNA follows: TGCAGCGTTGAAGTTCCCCGACATAGCACTGAAGCTTTCTTT. Its translation is CSVEVPRHSTEAFF.

This clonotype has more than one count but fewer than ten. The chain uses TRBV30 and TRBJ2-7; no firm D call. V lost 1 base and J 0 bases, leaving 13 bases between the germline ends. The CDR3 totals 15 residues. The germline V gene has CDR1 GTSNPN and CDR2 SVGIG (reference sequence). The CDR3 DNA reads TGTGCCTGGAGTGGACTCAGAGCCGCCTCCTACGAGCAGTACTTC. Translation gives CAWSGLRAASYEQYF. The full variable domain, its missing parts supplied by reference TRBV30 and TRBJ2-7, is SQTIHQWPATLVQPVGSPLSLECTVEGTSNPNLYWYRQAAGRGLQLLFYSVGIGQISSEVPQNLSASRPQDRQFILSSKKLLLSDSGFYLCAWSGLRAASYEQYFGPGTRLTVT.

This clonotype was observed a few times. One end of the junction does not line up with germline, which may come from a read error. V is TRBV7-3 and J is TRBJ1-6; 7 bases match TRBD1. Germline CDR1 reads SGHTA; CDR2 reads FQGTGA. The CDR3 length is 13 residues. CDR3 region: CASSPTGNPTLHF. The CDR3 DNA follows: TGCGCCAGCAGCCCGACAGGGAACCCCACCCTCCACTTT.

Turning to this clonotype: A read error may be the cause here, since a much bigger clone is one base away. The genes are TRBV2 and TRBJ1-5; the D is unclear. Germline CDR1 and CDR2: SNHLY and FYNNEI. The V end was cut by 5 bases, the J end by 0 bases, with 11 bases between. The CDR3 is 15 residues long. In nucleotides, the CDR3 is TGTGCCAGCAGTAGACGGGTCTATAGCAATCAGCCCCAGCATTTT. Residues: CASSRRVYSNQPQHF.

Ten or more counts support this clonotype. The chain joins TRBV29-1 to TRBJ1-2; D not certain. Trimming took off 3 bases at V and 7 bases at J, with 0 bases between the two ends. Germline CDR1 is SQVTM and CDR2 is ANQGSEA. CDR3 length equals 8 residues. CDR3 nucleotide sequence: TGCAGCGTTGATGGCTACACCTTC. This encodes CSVDGYTF. The whole variable domain, remainder taken from reference TRBV29-1 and TRBJ1-2, is SAVISQKPSRDICQRGTSLTIQCQVDSQVTMMFWYRQQPGQSLTLIATANQGSEATYESGFVIDKFPISRPNLTFSTLTVSNMSPEDSSIYLCSVDGYTFGSGTRLTVV.

This clonotype was seen ten or more times. The chain recombines TRBV6-1 with TRBJ1-5; maybe TRBD1 (6 bases). Germline values: CDR1 MNHNS, CDR2 SASEGT. The germline V and J ends were trimmed by 7 bases and 0 bases, with 13 bases remaining between them. CDR3 length equals 15 residues. Written as DNA, the CDR3 is TGTGCCAGCACCAGGACAGCTTATAGCAATCAGCCCCAGCATTTT. Translating gives CASTRTAYSNQPQHF.

This clonotype was recorded many times. The chain joins TRBV15 to TRBJ1-1; D is perhaps TRBD1 (5 bases). CDR1 is LNHNV and CDR2 is YYDKDF in the germline V gene (reference sequence). The length of the CDR3 is 13 residues. Trimming pared 1 base from V and 6 bases from J, leaving 9 bases between. The CDR3 loop is CATSRVGAPEAFF. The CDR3 region has the DNA TGTGCCACCAGCAGAGTAGGGGCACCTGAAGCTTTCTTT.

This clonotype appeared many times. This sequence joins TRBV12-5 and TRBJ1-4, with 10 bases identical to TRBD1. This CDR3 has 16 amino acids. Per the germline V gene, CDR1 is LGHNT and CDR2 is FRNRAP. After removal of 4 bases from V and 10 bases from J, the junction contained 12 bases not matched to a gene. CDR3 bases: TGTGCTAGTGGTTCGTCCGAGGGACAGGGGCCAGGAAAACTGTTTTTT. Translated: CASGSSEGQGPGKLFF.

For this clonotype: A read error may explain this, as a much larger clone is one base away. The CDR3 DNA follows: TGTGCCAGCAGTTACTTATCCACGGAGGGCACTGAAGCTTTCTTT. It is translated as CASSYLSTEGTEAFF. J is TRBJ1-1 and V is TRBV6-5; D is unclear. Trimming shortened V by 1 base and J by 4 bases, and 13 bases separated the two germline ends. Germline assignment: CDR1 MNHEY and CDR2 SVGAGI. There are 15 residues in the CDR3.

The rearrangement uses TRBV20-1 and TRBJ2-5; 11 positions match TRBD2. The J call may be mistaken, given a closer DNA end match to TRBJ2-1. This CDR3 is built from 14 residues. Looked up from germline, CDR1 is DFQATT and CDR2 is SNEGSKA (reference sequence). The CDR3 DNA follows: TGCAGTGCTAGACTTAGCGGGGGGGCGGGTGAGCAGTTCTTC. Translated, it gives CSARLSGGAGEQFF.

This clonotype has more than one count but fewer than ten. The chain has TRBV20-1 and TRBJ1-5; 8 bases map to TRBD1. Trimming took 6 bases from V and 3 from J; bases not matched to a gene: 7. The CDR3 covers 14 residues. Germline V CDR1 and CDR2: DFQATT, SNEGSKA (reference sequence). The CDR3 DNA follows: TGCAGTGCCACCTGGACAGGGTTCAATCAGCCCCAGCATTTT. Translated: CSATWTGFNQPQHF.

The chain carries TRBV7-8 and TRBJ2-2; a weak D match, TRBD2 (5 bases). This CDR3 is built from 15 residues. The ends were cut back, 5 bases at V and 5 bases at J, with 15 bases in the middle. The germline V gene encodes CDR1 SGHVS and CDR2 FQNEAQ. DNA for the CDR3: TGTGCCAGCAGCCCTCCCGGGGAGAGGACCGGGGAGCTGTTTTTT. It codes for CASSPPGERTGELFF.

Only a few counts were recorded for this clonotype. The chain combines TRBV29-1 with TRBJ1-1; D is unresolved. Germline lookup yields CDR1 SQVTM and CDR2 ANQGSEA. The CDR3 runs 13 residues. Between the trimmed V and J ends, which lost 6 bases and 4 bases, there was a span of 15 bases. The CDR3 loop is CSVLAPLSTEAFF. CDR3 DNA sequence: TGCAGCGTCCTCGCCCCCTTAAGCACTGAAGCTTTCTTT.

The chain recombines TRBV20-1 with TRBJ2-3; D not resolved. The CDR3 is 17 residues long. V lost 3 bases, J lost 0 bases, and 19 bases lay in between. The germline gives CDR1 DFQATT, CDR2 SNEGSKA (reference sequence). In DNA form, the CDR3 reads TGCAGTGCTAGTCATTTTGAGAGCCATCCTAGCACAGATACGCAGTATTTT. This gives the protein CSASHFESHPSTDTQYF.

The V call is TRBV2, the J call TRBJ2-1, with unresolved D. Trimming cost V 0 bases and J 4 bases, with 10 bases left between them. Per germline, CDR1 SNHLY and CDR2 FYNNEI. The CDR3 loop spans 15 amino acids. The chain's CDR3 is CASSEADLDYNEQFF. CDR3 DNA sequence: TGTGCCAGCAGTGAAGCCGACCTAGATTACAATGAGCAGTTCTTC.

This clonotype has a count of ten or more. The rearrangement joins TRBV12-3 or TRBV12-4 to TRBJ1-2; 7 nucleotides line up with TRBD1. The junction had 9 bases not matched to a gene; V was cut back by 5 bases and J by 6 bases. CDR3 length: 14 amino acids. This CDR3 is CASSDLQGRNGYTF. The DNA of the CDR3 is TGTGCCAGCAGTGACCTACAGGGGAGGAATGGCTACACCTTC.

This clonotype showed up just a few times. The CDR3 bases are TGCGCCAGCAGCTCTCCGGGACGGTATGGCTACACCTTC. Its translation: CASSSPGRYGYTF. The chain recombines TRBV5-1 with TRBJ1-2; the D gene is possibly TRBD1 (5 bases). The CDR3 covers 13 residues. V dropped 3 bases and J dropped 5 bases, with 11 bases sitting between them. The germline gives CDR1 SGHRS, CDR2 YFSETQ.

The gene calls are TRBV7-2 and TRBJ2-5, with 10 bases lining up with TRBD2. V dropped 3 bases and J dropped 5; count of bases not matched to a gene: 9. Germline V gene sequence: CDR1 SGHTA, CDR2 FQGNSA. CDR3 length: 16 residues. The CDR3 bases are TGTGCCAGCAGCTTTGGAGCGGGAGGGCCTGTGGAGACCCAGTACTTC. Protein product: CASSFGAGGPVETQYF.